This TCR beta chain was captured by sequencing in a study of T-cell memory formation after mild COVID-19. The wider study: For the most part, TCR clusters were specific to one donor. Whole-study findings and limits: Day 37-peaking second-wave clones had unconfirmed SARS-CoV-2 specificity. Clones that contracted clustered mainly in CM and EM if CD4+ and in EMRA if CD8+. Clones contracting across day 15 to 85 had a balanced CD4/CD8 profile; later expanding clones leaned CD4+.

One entry per CDR3 protein results from TCRdb running MiXCR on the 5' RACE reads. The table lists almost 550,000 distinct CDR3 sequences, roughly 22% of them singletons. In this sample, this clonotype turned up a few times. Its target is unknown. The CDR3 loop spans 15 amino acids. CDR1 MNHNY and CDR2 SVGAGI come from the germline V gene (reference sequence). The J segment lost 1 base and the V segment lost 5 bases, leaving 6 bases of the junction unmatched. The sequenced sample consisted of PBMCs or a T cell subset sorted from them (not recorded which). The clonotype originates from an adult woman who had mild COVID-19 (a few samples of this study predate the infection). Cell type and time point are not known. J is TRBJ2-7 and V is TRBV6-6; the match to TRBD1 covers 9 bases. As DNA, the CDR3 is TGTGCCAGCAGTGACACCGGGACAGGGTCCTACGAGCAGTACTTC. As protein: CASSDTGTGSYEQYF.